Here is one T cell receptor beta chain with its context. Its specificity is not known. Some clones are missing from TCRdb's copy, which holds only in-frame ones; the method was immunoSEQ multiplex PCR. The sample consists of roughly 250,000 clones, 90% of them appearing once. Per germline, CDR1 MDHEN and CDR2 SYDVKM. The V end was cut by 4 bases, the J end by 3 bases, with 15 bases between. The length of the CDR3 is 15 residues. This sample is part of a study of cytomegalovirus exposure and HLA in healthy donors. Regarding the study as a whole: In vitro experiments confirmed that three CMV-associated chains were specific for CMV antigens. Reportedly, diagnosis of cytomegalovirus status by the classifier showed high specificity and sensitivity. Cytomegalovirus association was listed for around 170 TCR beta chains.

The chain has TRBV28 and TRBJ2-5, with D possibly being TRBD2 (6 bases). Specimen: PBMCs. The sequence was obtained from a woman in her late teens or twenties in good health and CMV-seronegative. Here the CDR3 DNA reads TGTGCCAGCAGTTGGACGGCGGGGCAAAAAGAGACCCAGTACTTC. Protein sequence: CASSWTAGQKETQYF.